The source of this TCR beta chain is a study of T-cell reconstitution after alpha-beta-depleted transplantation in children. Study conclusions and caveats: Expanded clones from the graft, numbering several hundred, reportedly supplied alpha-beta T cells about two months after transplant.

The germline CDR1 and CDR2 sequences are KGHDR and SFDVKD. The CDR3 runs 16 residues. V was cut by 0 bases and J by 1 base, with 12 bases left in between. Remarks on this clonotype: Its antigen is still unknown.

For TCRbeta, the library was prepared with unique molecular identifiers. TCRdb called the PCR reads again in MiXCR, with one record for every CDR3 protein. The data contain under 750,000 distinct CDR3 sequences, 23% of them singletons. This TCR derives from a boy in the first two years of life who had a stem cell transplant for acute myeloid leukemia, so the T cells may come from the graft donor. The chain is built from TRBV24-1 and TRBJ2-7; D is ambiguous. The specimen was PBMCs, mostly from graft donor cells, collected 360 days after TCRalphabeta/CD19-depleted stem cell transplant. The CDR3 DNA follows: TGTGCCACCAGTGATTTGAGGGCGGACCGGTCCTACGAGCAGTACGTC. Residues: CATSDLRADRSYEQYV.